The clone carrying this T cell receptor beta chain appeared a single time. Time point noted: newly diagnosed GD, antithyroid drugs for less than 3 months. Scientists built the TCR library using RNA that was extracted from PBMCs. American Thyroid Association guidelines defined how Graves' disease was diagnosed. The data belong to a study of regulatory T cells in long-lasting Graves disease. Building the TCR beta libraries relied on iRepertoire HTBI primers, and CDR3 regions underwent Arm-PCR. From the multiplex PCR reads, TCRdb called clonotypes with MiXCR, one entry per CDR3 protein. The profile shows 680,000 or so distinct CDR3 sequences, around 17% of them singletons. Trimming cost V 6 bases and J 4 bases, with 13 bases left between them. CDR3 length: 13 residues. The germline V gene encodes CDR1 SQVTM and CDR2 ANQGSEA. These records were also assigned to another study, of T cells in Graves' hyperthyroidism and ophthalmopathy. That publication notes: Hyperthyroidism patients were newly diagnosed, had disease duration under 2 months, and were aged 18 to 65 years.

Sequences were derived from peripheral blood mononuclear cells (PBMCs), sampled at new diagnosis, from a patient treated with antithyroid drugs. V is TRBV29-1 and J is TRBJ2-1; D not resolved. This TCR was recovered from a woman aged 30 to 39 with Graves disease. The CDR3 DNA follows: TGCAGCGTCCACTTGTCTAGTTACAATGAGCAGTTCTTC. Its protein product is CSVHLSSYNEQFF.